This T cell receptor (beta chain) is from a study of regulatory T cells in long-lasting Graves disease. About the study: Persistent Graves' disease meant over 5 years of antithyroid drugs with positive TSH receptor antibodies.

For TCR beta, libraries came from iRepertoire HTBI primers and Arm-PCR of CDR3 regions. Source study methods: The identification of roughly 62 TRBV and roughly 14 TRBJ segments was made across samples. TCRdb independently ran MiXCR on the multiplex PCR reads; one entry per CDR3 protein. The V and J calls and clone size come from TCRdb's table, not from the authors' own analysis. This table has more than 650,000 distinct CDR3 sequences, around 30% appearing once. Time point here: persistent/refractory GD, antithyroid drugs over 5 years with positive TRAb. RNA extracted from PBMCs served as the sequencing template. Study-wide points: Comparison showed that persistent patients shared more public clonotypes (around 3,000) than new patients (approximately 930).

Trimming left V 6 bases short and J 0 bases short, with 11 bases between. Germline lookup yields CDR1 MDHEN and CDR2 SYDVKM. There are 14 residues in the CDR3. Ten or more counts support this clonotype. Its antigen is not identified. This specimen consisted of peripheral blood mononuclear cells (PBMCs), obtained when the disease was refractory, from a patient treated with antithyroid drugs. The receptor comes from a female donor with Graves disease. This sequence joins TRBV28 and TRBJ1-1; D is possibly TRBD1 (6 bases). The CDR3 here is CASRTGTMNTEAFF. For the CDR3, the DNA is TGTGCCAGCAGGACAGGAACCATGAACACTGAAGCTTTCTTT.